The following is a T cell receptor (beta chain) sequence with its context. Its specificity is not known. The data are from a study of naive CD8 T cells in extremely preterm neonates. J lost 2 bases, V lost 6 bases, and 7 bases had no gene match. The CDR3 has 15 residues. The germline gives CDR1 SEHNR, CDR2 FQNEAQ (reference sequence). Cord blood came from elective full-term cesareans at about 37-42 weeks without labor or membrane rupture. Excluded: fetal demise, active maternal HSV, known maternal HIV. Overall study findings and caveats: Preterm infants showed shorter CDR3s, fewer N additions and less trimming than older groups.

Profiled with immunoSEQ multiplex PCR; TCRdb holds only in-frame clones, not every one. The sample holds about 4,900 clones, approximately 97% seen once. The receptor was derived from a newborn in good health. The specimen sequenced was naive CD8+ T cells from cord blood. The chain is built from TRBV7-9 and TRBJ2-7; TRBD2 matches 10 bases. CDR3 DNA sequence: TGTGCCAGCAGTTCCCGTAGCGGGGGGACCTACGAGCAGTACTTC. This codes for CASSSRSGGTYEQYF.